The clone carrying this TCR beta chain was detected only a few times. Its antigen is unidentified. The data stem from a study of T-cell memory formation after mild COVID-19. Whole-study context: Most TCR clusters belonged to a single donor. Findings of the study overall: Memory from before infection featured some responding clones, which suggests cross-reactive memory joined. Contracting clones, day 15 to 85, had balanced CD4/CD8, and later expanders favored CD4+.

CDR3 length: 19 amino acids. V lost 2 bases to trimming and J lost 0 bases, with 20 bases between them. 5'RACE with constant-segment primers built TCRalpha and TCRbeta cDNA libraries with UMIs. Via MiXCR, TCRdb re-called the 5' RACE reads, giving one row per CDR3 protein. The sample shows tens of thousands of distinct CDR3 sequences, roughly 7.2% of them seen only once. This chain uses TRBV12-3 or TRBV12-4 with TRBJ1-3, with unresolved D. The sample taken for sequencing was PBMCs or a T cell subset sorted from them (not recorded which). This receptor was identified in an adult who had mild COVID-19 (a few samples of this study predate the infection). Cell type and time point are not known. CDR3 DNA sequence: TGTGCCAGCAGTTTACCACCCTCAGGTATCCTGAGCTCTGGAAACACCATATATTTT. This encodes CASSLPPSGILSSGNTIYF.